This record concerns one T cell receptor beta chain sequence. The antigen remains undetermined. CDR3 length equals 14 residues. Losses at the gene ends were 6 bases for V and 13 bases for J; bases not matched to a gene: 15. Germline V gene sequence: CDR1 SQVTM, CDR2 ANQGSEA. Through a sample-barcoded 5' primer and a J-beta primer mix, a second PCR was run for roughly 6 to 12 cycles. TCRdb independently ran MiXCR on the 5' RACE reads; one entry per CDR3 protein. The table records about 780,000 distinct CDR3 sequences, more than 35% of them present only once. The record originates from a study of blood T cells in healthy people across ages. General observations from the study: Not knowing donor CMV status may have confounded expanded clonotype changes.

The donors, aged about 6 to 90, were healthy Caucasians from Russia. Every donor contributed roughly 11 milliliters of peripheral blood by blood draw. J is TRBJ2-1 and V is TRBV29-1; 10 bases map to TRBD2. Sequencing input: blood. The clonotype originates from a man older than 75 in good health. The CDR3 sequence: CSVGGAGGRETQFF. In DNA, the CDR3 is TGCAGCGTCGGTGGAGCGGGAGGGCGAGAGACCCAGTTCTTC.